This T cell receptor (beta chain) is drawn from a study of cytomegalovirus exposure and HLA in healthy donors. PCR involved 60 Vbeta and 13 Jbeta primers. TCRdb keeps only in-frame clones here, not all; method: immunoSEQ multiplex PCR. There are roughly 120,000 clones in the sample; roughly 70% occur only once, and around 0.9% lies in the top ten. CDR1 is SEHNR and CDR2 is FQNEAQ in the germline V gene (reference sequence). Germline trimming cut 1 base from V and 5 bases from J; bases unmatched to any gene: 5. The CDR3 consists of 16 residues. This chain links TRBV7-9 with TRBJ2-1; TRBD2 matches at 10 bases. This sequence originates from a woman aged 25 to 45 in good health and CMV-seronegative. Sequenced material: PBMCs. The CDR3 DNA sequence: TGTGCCAGCAGCTTAGGAGCGGGGGGGCCCCACAATGAGCAGTTCTTC. Its protein product is CASSLGAGGPHNEQFF.